Listed here is a single T cell receptor beta chain. The antigen is unknown. V lost 2 bases and J lost 8; bases outside the gene matches: 0. Germline V gene lookup returns CDR1 MRHNA and CDR2 SNTAGT. This CDR3 contains 14 residues. The sample is drawn from a study of T cell repertoires in cytomegalovirus infection. Across the study: Carrying CMV and the relevant HLA type showed in public TCR beta signatures. Findings and caveats of the study: Totalled public TCR beta family frequency picked out people who carried CMV plus the relevant HLA. The ex vivo response was dominated by HLA-C-restricted CMV-specific TCR beta clonotypes.

TCRdb reprocessed the reads via MiXCR and lists one record per CDR3 protein. The repertoire holds 510,000 or so distinct CDR3 sequences, 26% seen once, with roughly 13% in the top ten. V gene TRBV6-4 combines with J gene TRBJ2-1; 13 nucleotides line up with TRBD2. The source material was PBMCs. This clonotype originated in a human donor in good health (CMV status not recorded). Some clones in this sample may be carry-over from other donors' samples. The chain's CDR3 is CASSDGLAGDEQFF. CDR3 coding DNA: TGTGCCAGCAGTGACGGACTAGCGGGAGATGAGCAGTTCTTC.